One and the same sample provided the 18 T cell receptor beta chains below, sequenced in a study of OX40 agonist ivuxolimab in advanced cancers. The assay was immunoSEQ multiplex PCR, and TCRdb's table has in-frame clones only and misses some. The repertoire includes more than 40,000 clones, 85% to 90% of them detected once, and 0.85% to 1.1% sits in the top ten. The sequences come from CD4+ or CD8+ T cells sorted from blood, collected in a trial of the OX40 agonist ivuxolimab. The receptors were sampled from an adult with an advanced solid tumor such as melanoma, head and neck, liver or kidney cancer.

This rearrangement joins TRBV11-3 to TRBJ2-3, with 10 bases aligning to TRBD2. V shed 3 bases, J shed 4 bases, and the junction held 1 base outside the gene matches. This CDR3 has 14 residues. Germline V gene lookup returns CDR1 SGHNT and CDR2 YENEEA. The CDR3: CASSLGLAPDTQYF. CDR3 sequence (DNA): TGTGCCAGCAGCTTGGGACTAGCGCCAGATACGCAGTATTTT.

The CDR3 loop reads CASSGGRGYHEQYF. CDR3 DNA: TGTGCCAGCAGTGGGGGCAGGGGGTACCACGAGCAGTACTTC. The J gene is TRBJ2-7, the V gene TRBV6-1; 7 bases are a match to TRBD1. The germline CDR1 and CDR2 sequences are MNHNS and SASEGT. This CDR3 is 14 amino acids long. J gave up 5 bases and V 4 bases, and 8 bases lay outside the gene matches.

The J gene is TRBJ1-1, the V gene TRBV7-3; no definite D call. The CDR3 totals 13 residues. V was cut by 5 bases and J by 4 bases, with 11 bases left in between. In germline, CDR1 is SGHTA, CDR2 FQGTGA. The CDR3 DNA reads as TGTGCCAGCAGCACTCAATGGGGCACTGAAGCTTTCTTT. It yields the protein CASSTQWGTEAFF.

The chain carries TRBV5-1 and TRBJ2-1; 7 nucleotides align to TRBD1. V trimming: 1 base; J trimming: 7 bases; junction bases outside the gene matches: 5. The CDR3 has 14 amino acids. The V gene's germline CDR1 is SGHRS and CDR2 YFSETQ. The CDR3 DNA sequence: TGCGCCAGCAGCTTGATGGGACAGCAGAATGAGCAGTTCTTC. Residues: CASSLMGQQNEQFF.

In this sample, this clone turned up once. The rearrangement uses TRBV29-1 and TRBJ1-1, with 7 bases aligning to TRBD1. CDR1 is SQVTM and CDR2 is ANQGSEA in the germline V gene. This CDR3 comprises 13 residues. V lost 5 bases to trimming and J lost 5 bases; unmatched junction nucleotides: 8. The CDR3 DNA reads as TGCAGCGTTAAGGACAGGTTTCTAACTGAAGCTTTCTTT. Its protein is CSVKDRFLTEAFF.

V usage is TRBV6-5 and J usage is TRBJ1-5, with 9 positions matching TRBD1. Germline loops: CDR1 MNHEY, CDR2 SVGAGI. The CDR3 spans 15 residues. Unmatched junction bases numbered 5, after V lost 6 bases and J lost 2 bases. Here the CDR3 DNA reads TGTGCCAGCAGCACGGACAGGGGAGGCAATCAGCCCCAGCATTTT. Translated, it gives CASSTDRGGNQPQHF.

The genes are TRBV14 and TRBJ2-3, with TRBD2 matching over 13 bases. The V segment lost 4 bases and the J segment 3 bases; nucleotides outside the gene matches: 13. CDR1 and CDR2 from the germline V gene are SGHDN and FVKESK. The CDR3 runs 19 residues. The CDR3 coding sequence is TGTGCCAGCAGCCGCCCGCGAGGACTAGCGGGAGCATCGACAGATACGCAGTATTTT. Residues: CASSRPRGLAGASTDTQYF.

This clone has just one count. This chain links TRBV27 with TRBJ1-1; D call uncertain. The CDR3 has 15 amino acids. The V end was cut by 6 bases, the J end by 7 bases, with 21 bases between. Per germline, CDR1 MNHEY and CDR2 SMNVEV (reference sequence). This CDR3 is CASRNTGQRSSEAFF. For the CDR3, the DNA is TGTGCCAGCAGAAATACCGGGCAGAGGTCTAGTGAAGCTTTCTTT.

The V and J genes are TRBV10-3 and TRBJ2-7; a possible D gene is TRBD1 (6 bases). Trimming took 11 bases from V and 7 from J, leaving 15 bases between them. The CDR3 runs to 11 residues. Germline V gives CDR1 ENHRY, CDR2 SYGVKD. In DNA, the CDR3 is TGTGCCGCCCAGGGGACGGGTGAGCAGTACTTC. The encoded protein is CAAQGTGEQYF.

J is TRBJ2-1 and V is TRBV5-6; TRBD2 matches 12 bases. This CDR3 region has 17 residues. The junction had 2 bases not matched to a gene; V was cut back by 0 bases and J by 1 base. Germline V gene lookup returns CDR1 SGHDT and CDR2 YYEEEE. The CDR3 region is CASSLVLAGGSYNEQFF. The DNA for the CDR3 is TGTGCCAGCAGCTTGGTACTAGCGGGAGGATCCTACAATGAGCAGTTCTTC.

The rearrangement joins TRBV7-2 to TRBJ1-5; D not certain. The CDR3 has 13 residues. Germline V gene lookup returns CDR1 SGHTA and CDR2 FQGNSA. V was trimmed by 2 bases and J by 2 bases, leaving 4 bases between them. The DNA for the CDR3 is TGTGCCAGCAGCTTAACTGGCAATCAGCCCCAGCATTTT. Its protein is CASSLTGNQPQHF.

The chain joins TRBV5-6 to TRBJ1-4, with no clear D. Germline assignment: CDR1 SGHDT and CDR2 YYEEEE. The CDR3 totals 15 residues. V shed 0 bases and J shed 7 bases, with 13 bases lying between them. The CDR3 sequence is CASSLVGRGSEKLFF. DNA of the CDR3: TGTGCCAGCAGCTTGGTCGGGCGGGGTAGTGAAAAACTGTTTTTT.

The chain combines TRBV19 with TRBJ1-1; 9 bases agree with TRBD1. Germline V gene lookup returns CDR1 LNHDA and CDR2 SQIVND (reference sequence). The CDR3 loop spans 15 amino acids. V was clipped by 3 bases and J by 3 bases; unmatched bases: 5. CDR3 region: CASSISGQGHTEAFF. CDR3 nucleotide sequence: TGTGCCAGTAGTATTTCCGGACAGGGGCACACTGAAGCTTTCTTT.

The chain carries TRBV5-6 and TRBJ2-7, with D perhaps matching TRBD1 (7 bases). The CDR3 has 16 amino acids. Germline CDR1 is SGHDT and CDR2 is YYEEEE. V was trimmed by 4 bases and J by 0 bases, leaving 17 bases between them. The CDR3 here is CASSPGGRSSSYEQYF. The CDR3 nucleotides read TGTGCCAGCAGCCCAGGGGGGAGGTCCAGCTCCTACGAGCAGTACTTC.

The rearrangement links TRBV18 to TRBJ1-5; D is unresolved. Trimming stripped 2 bases from V and 2 bases from J, with 7 bases between. The V gene's germline CDR1 is KGHSH and CDR2 LQKENI. CDR3 length: 14 residues. The CDR3 DNA is TGTGCCAGCTCACCAATTTCGGGCAATCAGCCCCAGCATTTT. Translation gives CASSPISGNQPQHF.

J is TRBJ1-5 and V is TRBV5-6; no clear D gene. Germline loops: CDR1 SGHDT, CDR2 YYEEEE. The CDR3 is made up of 14 amino acids. The germline V and J ends were trimmed by 0 bases and 0 bases, with 4 bases remaining between them. CDR3 in amino acids: CASSLGISNQPQHF. The CDR3 coding sequence is TGTGCCAGCAGCTTGGGGATTAGCAATCAGCCCCAGCATTTT.

V and J are TRBV7-2 and TRBJ2-7; either TRBD1 or TRBD2 may fit D (5 bases each). CDR3 size: 17 residues. Germline V gene sequence: CDR1 SGHTA, CDR2 FQGNSA. Trimming pared 2 bases from V and 6 bases from J, leaving 23 bases between. The CDR3 is CASSLSFGTRGPSEQYF. The CDR3 DNA is TGTGCCAGCAGCTTAAGTTTCGGAACCCGGGGACCCTCCGAGCAGTACTTC.

V gene TRBV9 combines with J gene TRBJ1-6, with D maybe TRBD1 (5 bases). Germline V gives CDR1 SGDLS, CDR2 YYNGEE. The germline V and J ends were trimmed by 4 bases and 7 bases, with 15 bases remaining between them. CDR3 length equals 15 residues. The CDR3 coding sequence is TGTGCCAGCAGCTCGAGAGGCAGGGTAAATTCACCCCTCCACTTT. It specifies CASSSRGRVNSPLHF.